This section outlines one TCR beta chain sequence together with its context. In the authors' methods: Reference gene primer amplification gave estimated nucleated cell counts. Sequenced by immunoSEQ multiplex PCR; TCRdb stores in-frame clones only, minus some. The DNA was the basis for D and trimming; V, J and clone size are from that table. Of approximately 210,000 clones in the sample, 70% to 90% were seen once. This record comes from a study of blood T cell repertoires in COVID-19. Study at large: Sample material is recorded as cDNA or gDNA derived from T cells, B-cell-depleted T cells, or PBMCs.

The CDR3 covers 17 residues. Germline-derived CDR1 and CDR2 are SEHNR and FQNEAQ (reference sequence). Germline trimming cut 4 bases from V and 0 bases from J; bases unmatched to any gene: 11. Source material: peripheral blood. The receptor was isolated from a woman in her thirties or forties who had recovered from COVID-19. This chain joins TRBV7-9 and TRBJ1-1, with 7 positions matching TRBD1. The DNA for the CDR3 is TGTGCCAGCAGCTCGGGTCGGACAGGTAGGGTGAACACTGAAGCTTTCTTT. Translated, it gives CASSSGRTGRVNTEAFF.